This record looks at one TCR beta chain sequence and its context. This sample was included in a study of blood T cell repertoires in COVID-19. Study in general: Sites across the United States, Italy and Spain contributed samples from acute and convalescent COVID-19. T cells, B-cell-depleted T cells, or PBMCs supplied cDNA or gDNA.

Authors' methods: Nucleated cell number was recorded as an estimate derived from reference gene primer amplification. Sequencing used immunoSEQ multiplex PCR; TCRdb keeps in-frame clones, though not all of them. The V and J calls and clone size are taken from that table; D and trimming were inferred from the DNA. The data hold about 250,000 clones, with 75% to 90% observed a single time. This CDR3 has 15 amino acids. With 6 bases removed from V and 2 bases from J, the gap between germline ends came to 17 bases. Germline V lookup: CDR1 MNHEY, CDR2 SVGAGI. The sequencing input was peripheral blood. The V call is TRBV6-5, the J call TRBJ2-7; D is possibly TRBD2 (7 bases). The TCR was taken from a woman in her thirties or forties who had recovered from COVID-19. The DNA of the CDR3 is TGTGCCAGCAGCGTAGGGGGGGTACCAGCCTACGAGCAGTACTTC. Protein sequence: CASSVGGVPAYEQYF.